The 11 T cell receptor beta chains listed next were all sequenced from one sample in a study of T cells in Graves' hyperthyroidism and ophthalmopathy. There were TCR beta CDR3 regions amplified from RNA transcripts. During a first-round RT-PCR of the TCR CDR3, the HTBI primer set was used. TCRdb redid the calling of the multiplex PCR reads with MiXCR, one entry per CDR3 protein. Of around 370,000 distinct CDR3 sequences listed, about 18% are singletons. Sequenced material: blood. The receptor set was obtained from a man between 18 and 29 years old with Graves' ophthalmopathy.

This clonotype appeared a few times. The junction differs from germline at one of its ends, possibly a read error. The chain recombines TRBV29-1 with TRBJ1-1; the D gene is possibly TRBD1 (6 bases). This CDR3 is built from 13 residues. Germline V gene lookup returns CDR1 SQVTM and CDR2 ANQGSEA. The CDR3 region is CSVEGTWDTDAFF. The DNA for the CDR3 is TGCAGCGTTGAAGGGACATGGGACACTGATGCTTTCTTT. The full variable domain, with the rest looked up from reference TRBV29-1 and TRBJ1-1, is SAVISQKPSRDICQRGTSLTIQCQVDSQVTMMFWYRQQPGQSLTLIATANQGSEATYESGFVIDKFPISRPNLTFSTLTVSNMSPEDSSIYLCSVEGTWDTDAFFGQGTRLTVV.

This clonotype was counted between two and nine times. DNA for the CDR3: TGTGCCAGCAGTTTCCGGACCCCTCTCACCATATATTTT. Residues: CASSFRTPLTIYF. V usage is TRBV28 and J usage is TRBJ1-3; D uncertain. Germline V gives CDR1 MDHEN, CDR2 SYDVKM. Between the trimmed V and J ends, which lost 3 bases and 9 bases, there was a span of 12 bases. The CDR3 is 13 residues long.

This clonotype was counted only a few times. The chain couples TRBV20-1 to TRBJ1-3; 8 positions agree with TRBD1. V shed 2 bases and J 2 bases; nucleotides not matched to a gene: 5. Per the germline V gene, CDR1 is DFQATT and CDR2 is SNEGSKA (reference sequence). CDR3 length: 15 residues. The DNA of the CDR3 is TGCAGTGCTAGACCTCCAGGGGGCCCTGGAAACACCATATATTTT. It codes for CSARPPGGPGNTIYF.

This clonotype was seen at least ten times. The rearrangement uses TRBV20-1 and TRBJ1-2; D is perhaps TRBD1 (5 bases). V lost 0 bases, J lost 8 bases, and 13 bases lay in between. The CDR3 spans 13 residues. Germline CDR1 DFQATT, CDR2 SNEGSKA (reference sequence). The CDR3 bases are TGCAGTGCTAGAGACGGGGGAGTGCGGGGCTACACCTTC. It is translated as CSARDGGVRGYTF.

The rearrangement links TRBV28 to TRBJ2-7; D ambiguous. The CDR3 has 13 residues. Germline loops: CDR1 MDHEN, CDR2 SYDVKM. Trimming removed 1 base at V and 6 bases at J, with 10 bases between. The CDR3: CASSLSSVGEQYF. The CDR3 DNA follows: TGTGCCAGCAGTTTATCTAGTGTCGGCGAGCAGTACTTC.

This clonotype came up many times. V and J are TRBV27 and TRBJ2-5; D uncertain. V lost 0 bases, J lost 5 bases, and 7 bases lay in between. CDR1 and CDR2 (germline): MNHEY, SMNVEV (reference sequence). The CDR3 consists of 13 residues. CDR3 bases: TGTGCCAGCAGTTTATCAGGGCTTGAGACCCAGTACTTC. Its translation is CASSLSGLETQYF.

The chain couples TRBV10-2 to TRBJ1-1; the D gene is possibly TRBD1 (5 bases). Germline values: CDR1 WSHSY, CDR2 SAAADI. Between the trimmed V and J ends, which lost 0 bases and 6 bases, there was a span of 11 bases. There are 14 residues in the CDR3. CDR3 DNA sequence: TGCGCCAGCAGTGAGTCTAGGGGAACCCCTGAAGCTTTCTTT. It encodes CASSESRGTPEAFF.

J is TRBJ2-6 and V is TRBV27, with D uncertain. The V end lost 5 bases, the J end lost 3 bases, and 14 bases lay between the germline ends. There are 16 residues in the CDR3. CDR1 and CDR2 (germline): MNHEY, SMNVEV (reference sequence). CDR3 DNA sequence: TGTGCCAGCAGTGACCGGGCCTTATTTGGGGCCAACGTCCTGACTTTC. The encoded protein is CASSDRALFGANVLTF.

In its sample, this clonotype was seen many times. The rearrangement joins TRBV3-1 to TRBJ2-1; TRBD1 might be the D (5 bases). The germline CDR1 and CDR2 sequences are LGHDT and YNNKEL (reference sequence). The CDR3 consists of 13 residues. Trimming removed 3 bases from V and 6 bases from J, with 9 bases in between. CDR3 protein: CASSQLGRNEQFF. The CDR3 nucleotides read TGTGCCAGCAGCCAGCTGGGGCGCAATGAGCAGTTCTTC.

The rearrangement uses TRBV14 and TRBJ2-7, with no clear D. The CDR3 consists of 14 residues. Germline loops: CDR1 SGHDN, CDR2 FVKESK. The V gene lost 0 bases and the J gene lost 1 base, with 7 bases spanning the gap. CDR3 coding DNA: TGTGCCAGCAGCCAAGAAGACGGATCCTACGAGCAGTACTTC. This gives the protein CASSQEDGSYEQYF.

The chain uses TRBV19 and TRBJ2-5; 9 bases agree with TRBD2. Germline CDR1 and CDR2: LNHDA and SQIVND (reference sequence). Trimming removed 10 bases from V and 2 bases from J; junction bases left unmatched: 2. The CDR3 covers 12 residues. For the CDR3, the DNA is TGTGCCACGAGCGGGGGGCAAGAGACCCAGTACTTC. It encodes CATSGGQETQYF. Using reference TRBV19 and TRBJ2-5 for the parts outside the CDR3, the full variable domain is DGGITQSPKYLFRKEGQNVTLSCEQNLNHDAMYWYRQDPGQGLRLIYYSQIVNDFQKGDIAEGYSVSREKKESFPLTVTSAQKNPTAFYLCATSGGQETQYFGPGTRLLVL.